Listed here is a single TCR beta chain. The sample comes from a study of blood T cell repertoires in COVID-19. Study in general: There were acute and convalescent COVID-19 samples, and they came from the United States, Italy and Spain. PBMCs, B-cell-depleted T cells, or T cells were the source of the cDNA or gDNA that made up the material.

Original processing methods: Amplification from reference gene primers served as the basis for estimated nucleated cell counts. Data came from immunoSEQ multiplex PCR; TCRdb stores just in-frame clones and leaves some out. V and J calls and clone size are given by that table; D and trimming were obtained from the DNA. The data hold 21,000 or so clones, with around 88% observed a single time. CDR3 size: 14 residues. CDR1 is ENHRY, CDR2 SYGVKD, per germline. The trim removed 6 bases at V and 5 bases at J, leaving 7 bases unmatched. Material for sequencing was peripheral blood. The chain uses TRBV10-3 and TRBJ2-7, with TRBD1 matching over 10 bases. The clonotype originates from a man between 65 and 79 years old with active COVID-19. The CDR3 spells CAIRSGQGSNEQYF. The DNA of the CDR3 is TGTGCCATCAGGTCGGGACAGGGGAGTAACGAGCAGTACTTC.